Listed below are T cell receptor beta chains from one sample, sequenced in a study of blood T cells in healthy people across ages. One entry per CDR3 protein, called by TCRdb with MiXCR from the 5' RACE reads. This table has approximately 850,000 distinct CDR3 sequences, 58% appearing once. Specimen: blood. The receptor source for this set is a man aged 25 to 40 in good health. CDR3s include the opening cysteine and the closing phenylalanine or tryptophan. The D gene is left open where the match is weak. Rows give clone size only sometimes, using once, few, many, or a class for an expanded clone.

v_call	d_call	j_call	clone_size	cdr3_nt	cdr3_aa
TRBV5-1	TRBD1	TRBJ2-3	many	TGTGCCAGCAGCCCCGGACAGGGCACAGATACGCAGTATTTT	CASSPGQGTDTQYF
TRBV10-3	NA	TRBJ2-1	few	TGTGCCACCGGGGGTGCCTCCTACAATGAGCAGTTCTTC	CATGGASYNEQFF
TRBV4-2	TRBD1	TRBJ2-3	NA	TGTGCCGGCAACCCCCGGACAGGGGCAGATACGCAGTATTTT	CAGNPRTGADTQYF
TRBV29-1	NA	TRBJ2-3	NA	TGCAGCGTTCGAGACCTCCCCCGTCCAGATACGCAGTATTTT	CSVRDLPRPDTQYF
TRBV20-1	TRBD1	TRBJ2-5	NA	TGCAGTGCTCAGGGGGCTTTTAAAGAGACCCAGTACTTC	CSAQGAFKETQYF
TRBV6-1	NA	TRBJ2-7	NA	TGTGCCAGCAGCATATACGAGCAGTACTTC	CASSIYEQYF
TRBV4-1	NA	TRBJ1-1	NA	TGCGCCAGCAATGACTTCCAGAACACTGAAGCTTTCTTT	CASNDFQNTEAFF
TRBV7-3	NA	TRBJ2-3	few	TGTGCCAGCAGCTTATTGAGCGGAAGCACAGATACGCAGTATTTT	CASSLLSGSTDTQYF
TRBV27	TRBD1	TRBJ2-7	NA	TGTGCCAGCAGTTTATCGGCCGGACAGGGCTCCTACGAGCAGTACTTC	CASSLSAGQGSYEQYF
TRBV12-3/TRBV12-4	NA	TRBJ1-4	few	TGTGCCAGCAGTTCTGGGGCTAATGAAAAACTGTTTTTT	CASSSGANEKLFF
TRBV15	NA	TRBJ2-5	NA	TGTGCCACCAGCAGGGACCGGTCCCCCCAAGAGACCCAGTACTTC	CATSRDRSPQETQYF
TRBV4-2	NA	TRBJ2-1	NA	TGTGCCAGCAGCCAGGTACAATTTGGGGGGAGTGAGCAGTTCTTC	CASSQVQFGGSEQFF
TRBV7-2	NA	TRBJ2-7	NA	TGTGCCAGCAGCTTAGGGGTTGGTAGCCCATACGAGCAGTACTTC	CASSLGVGSPYEQYF
TRBV6-7	NA	TRBJ2-7	NA	TGTGCCAGCAGACGGCTTCGAGAATCCTACGAGCAGTACTTC	CASRRLRESYEQYF
TRBV29-1	NA	TRBJ2-3	NA	TGCAGCGGGTTTTACACAGATACGCAGTATTTT	CSGFYTDTQYF
TRBV28	TRBD1	TRBJ2-7	NA	TGTGCCGGCAGTCCACGGACAGGGGGCTATCTCTCCTACGAGCAGTACTTC	CAGSPRTGGYLSYEQYF
TRBV20-1	NA	TRBJ2-1	NA	TGCAGTGCACGCCTGACGGGGCGGGATGAGCAGTTCTTC	CSARLTGRDEQFF
TRBV25-1	TRBD1	TRBJ1-2	NA	TGTGCCAGCAGTGCCCAGGGGGTGGGAAGCTATGGCTACACCTTC	CASSAQGVGSYGYTF
TRBV25-1	NA	TRBJ2-7	NA	TGTGCCAGCAGTTGGGCACCCCACGAGCAGTACTTC	CASSWAPHEQYF
TRBV6-5	TRBD2	TRBJ2-5	NA	TGTGCCAGCAGGAGTAGCGGGGAGACCCAGTACTTC	CASRSSGETQYF
TRBV29-1	NA	TRBJ1-2	NA	TGCAGCGTGTCGGGACGGCCTTTTGACTATGGCTACACCTTC	CSVSGRPFDYGYTF
TRBV29-1	NA	TRBJ2-1	NA	TGCAGCGTTGTCCCCGAGTTAGTCCCCTACAATGAGCAGTTCTTC	CSVVPELVPYNEQFF
TRBV11-2	TRBD2	TRBJ2-7	NA	TGTGCCAGCAGCTTGACTAGCGTGTACGAGCAGTACTTC	CASSLTSVYEQYF
TRBV7-2	NA	TRBJ2-1	NA	TGTGCCAGCAGCTTCAAGGGGGGGCGGAATGAGCAGTTCTTC	CASSFKGGRNEQFF
TRBV10-3	NA	TRBJ2-5	NA	TGTGCCATCAAAGGGCACGGATCTGGGACCCAGTACTTC	CAIKGHGSGTQYF
TRBV20-1	TRBD2	TRBJ2-1	many	TGCAGTGCTAGAGATCACCAGCGGGGGGATTCCGGTGAGCAGTTCTTC	CSARDHQRGDSGEQFF
TRBV6-2/TRBV6-3	TRBD2	TRBJ2-5	NA	TGTGCCAGCAGTTACGGACTAGCGGGAGGTCGAGAGACCCAGTACTTC	CASSYGLAGGRETQYF
TRBV3-1	TRBD1	TRBJ1-2	few	TGTGCCAGCAGCCAAGTTGGGGGGACAGGGTGTGGCTACACCTTC	CASSQVGGTGCGYTF
TRBV14	NA	TRBJ1-1	NA	TGTGCCAGCAGATCACTGAGGGGAGACACTGAAGCTTTCTTT	CASRSLRGDTEAFF
TRBV7-2	NA	TRBJ2-1	few	TGTGCCAGCAGCTCCCGGGACTCTGCACGAAATGAGCAGTTCTTC	CASSSRDSARNEQFF
TRBV28	TRBD2	TRBJ2-1	NA	TGTGCCAGCAGCCGAGCGGGAGTTTACCACAATGAGCAGTTCTTC	CASSRAGVYHNEQFF